The TCR beta chain under discussion was sequenced for a study of control samples from healthy donors and cancer patients. Profiled with immunoSEQ multiplex PCR; TCRdb holds only in-frame clones, not every one. In the table there are fewer than 200,000 clones, 85% to 90% of which are singletons. This clone was detected once. This CDR3 has 16 amino acids. Germline CDR1 reads LNHDA; CDR2 reads SQIVND (reference sequence). Trimming shortened V by 5 bases and J by 4 bases, and 18 bases separated the two germline ends. The sequencing sample was made of blood. The genes are TRBV19 and TRBJ1-3, with D tentatively TRBD1 (5 bases). This receptor was obtained from a woman aged 50 to 60 in good health. The CDR3 loop reads CASSDPGGASGNTIYF. DNA for the CDR3: TGTGCCAGTAGTGACCCAGGCGGGGCGTCCGGAAACACCATATATTTT.